This is a list of T cell receptor beta chains from one sample in a study of blood T cell repertoires in COVID-19. The protocol was immunoSEQ multiplex PCR, while the TCRdb copy is restricted to in-frame clones and leaves out a portion. The sample consists of 30,000 to 45,000 clones, more than 60% of them appearing once. Material: peripheral blood. Every receptor here comes from a man aged 60-69 years with active COVID-19. CDR3s include the opening cysteine and the closing phenylalanine or tryptophan. The D gene is left open where the match is weak. Only some rows state a clone size, as once, few, many or a class for expanded clones.

cdr3_aa: CASSLRGNTIYF; cdr3_nt: TGTGCCAGCAGCTTACGGGGAAACACCATATATTTT; d_call: -; j_call: TRBJ1-3; clone_size: -; v_call: TRBV7-9
cdr3_aa: CASSFYGLGGRRETQYF; cdr3_nt: TGTGCCAGCAGCTTCTACGGGTTGGGGGGGCGCCGGGAGACCCAGTACTTC; d_call: -; j_call: TRBJ2-5; clone_size: -; v_call: TRBV7-2
cdr3_aa: CASSPDRGLGNTIYF; cdr3_nt: TGTGCCAGCAGCCCCGACAGGGGGCTCGGAAACACCATATATTTT; d_call: TRBD1; j_call: TRBJ1-3; clone_size: -; v_call: TRBV5-8
cdr3_aa: CASSLFSLGGRGAKNIQYF; cdr3_nt: TGCGCCAGCAGCCTTTTCTCCCTGGGGGGGAGAGGGGCCAAAAACATTCAGTACTTC; d_call: TRBD2; j_call: TRBJ2-4; clone_size: -; v_call: TRBV4-1
cdr3_aa: CASSLDRVTDTQYF; cdr3_nt: TGTGCCAGCAGCTTAGACAGGGTCACAGATACGCAGTATTTT; d_call: -; j_call: TRBJ2-3; clone_size: -; v_call: TRBV7-8
cdr3_aa: CASSLTSGSPNEQFF; cdr3_nt: TGCGCCAGCAGCTTGACTAGCGGGAGTCCCAATGAGCAGTTCTTC; d_call: TRBD2; j_call: TRBJ2-1; clone_size: -; v_call: TRBV5-1
cdr3_aa: CASSSGGYQETQYF; cdr3_nt: TGTGCCTCTTCAAGCGGGGGCTACCAAGAGACCCAGTACTTC; d_call: TRBD2; j_call: TRBJ2-5; clone_size: -; v_call: TRBV30
cdr3_aa: CASSVGGASGNTIYF; cdr3_nt: TGTGCCAGCAGCGTAGGAGGAGCCTCTGGAAACACCATATATTTT; d_call: -; j_call: TRBJ1-3; clone_size: -; v_call: TRBV9
cdr3_aa: CASSGGAITGTEAFF; cdr3_nt: TGTGCCAGCTCAGGGGGCGCGATCACCGGCACTGAAGCTTTCTTT; d_call: -; j_call: TRBJ1-1; clone_size: -; v_call: TRBV18
cdr3_aa: CASSEQGTGANVLTF; cdr3_nt: TGTGCCAGCAGTGAGCAGGGGACTGGGGCCAACGTCCTGACTTTC; d_call: -; j_call: TRBJ2-6; clone_size: -; v_call: TRBV6-1
cdr3_aa: CASSGRDRGYGAYNSPLHF; cdr3_nt: TGTGCCAGCAGCGGCCGGGACAGGGGATATGGGGCCTATAATTCACCCCTCCACTTT; d_call: TRBD1; j_call: TRBJ1-6; clone_size: -; v_call: TRBV5-8
cdr3_aa: CATGTGPNEQYF; cdr3_nt: TGTGCCACTGGGACAGGGCCCAACGAGCAGTACTTC; d_call: TRBD1; j_call: TRBJ2-7; clone_size: -; v_call: TRBV24-1
cdr3_aa: CASDRGTSTEAFF; cdr3_nt: TGTGCAAGTGACAGGGGTACCTCGACTGAAGCTTTCTTT; d_call: TRBD1; j_call: TRBJ1-1; clone_size: -; v_call: TRBV28
cdr3_aa: CASSPAGVGTEAFF; cdr3_nt: TGTGCCAGCAGCCCCGCCGGGGTGGGCACTGAAGCTTTCTTT; d_call: -; j_call: TRBJ1-1; clone_size: once; v_call: TRBV28
cdr3_aa: CASSLVGVGGELFF; cdr3_nt: TGTGCCAGCAGCCTTGTGGGCGTCGGCGGGGAGCTGTTTTTT; d_call: -; j_call: TRBJ2-2; clone_size: once; v_call: TRBV9
cdr3_aa: CASSQRTEGYEQYF; cdr3_nt: TGTGCCAGCAGCCAACGGACAGAAGGCTACGAGCAGTACTTC; d_call: -; j_call: TRBJ2-7; clone_size: -; v_call: TRBV11-2
cdr3_aa: CASSILAGSQETQYF; cdr3_nt: TGCGCCAGCAGCATTTTAGCGGGATCACAAGAGACCCAGTACTTC; d_call: TRBD2; j_call: TRBJ2-5; clone_size: -; v_call: TRBV5-1
cdr3_aa: CASSSGTGYYEQYF; cdr3_nt: TGTGCCAGCAGCTCAGGGACAGGGTACTACGAGCAGTACTTC; d_call: TRBD1; j_call: TRBJ2-7; clone_size: -; v_call: TRBV7-2
cdr3_aa: CASGSDYGNIQYF; cdr3_nt: TGTGCCAGCGGATCGGACTATGGAAACATTCAGTACTTC; d_call: -; j_call: TRBJ2-4; clone_size: -; v_call: TRBV6-5
cdr3_aa: CASRVGVQETQYF; cdr3_nt: TGTGCCAGCAGGGTCGGGGTACAAGAGACCCAGTACTTC; d_call: -; j_call: TRBJ2-5; clone_size: -; v_call: TRBV12-3/TRBV12-4
cdr3_aa: CASSAGRRETQYF; cdr3_nt: TGTGCCAGCAGCGCGGGGCGCCGGGAGACCCAGTACTTC; d_call: -; j_call: TRBJ2-5; clone_size: -; v_call: TRBV6-5